Following are 16 T cell receptor beta chains from one sample sequenced in a study of blood T cells in healthy people across ages. A J-beta primer mix and a sample-barcoded 5' primer were used in a second PCR of about 7 to 12 cycles. Via MiXCR, TCRdb re-called the 5' RACE reads, giving one row per CDR3 protein. In the table there are 980,000 or so distinct CDR3 sequences, about 48% of which are singletons. Sequencing was done on a sample of blood. The receptors stem from a man aged 25 to 40 in good health.

This clonotype turned up a few times. The rearrangement joins TRBV5-1 to TRBJ2-1; 12 positions agree with TRBD2. V shed 8 bases and J 1 base; nucleotides not matched to a gene: 4. CDR1 is SGHRS, CDR2 YFSETQ, per germline. The CDR3 covers 15 residues. CDR3 sequence: CASSTSGGSYNEQFF. The CDR3 coding sequence is TGCGCCAGTTCCACTAGCGGGGGGTCCTACAATGAGCAGTTCTTC.

V is TRBV28 and J is TRBJ2-3; 15 nucleotides agree with TRBD2. The germline V gene encodes CDR1 MDHEN and CDR2 SYDVKM. Unmatched junction bases numbered 15, after V lost 6 bases and J lost 2 bases. The CDR3 consists of 20 residues. The CDR3 coding sequence is TGTGCCAGCAGCCCGGGACTAGCGGGGGGCCAGCGACATGACACAGATACGCAGTATTTT. Translated: CASSPGLAGGQRHDTDTQYF.

The DNA for the CDR3 is TGTGCCAGCAGAACCGGGACAGAGGTTTTTGAGCAGTACTTC. Translation: CASRTGTEVFEQYF. The V call is TRBV28, the J call TRBJ2-7; 7 bases line up with TRBD1. The germline gives CDR1 MDHEN, CDR2 SYDVKM. V gave up 6 bases and J gave up 7 bases; unmatched junction bases: 12. This CDR3 comprises 14 residues.

The rearrangement links TRBV2 to TRBJ1-6; TRBD1 aligns across 7 bases. The germline CDR1 and CDR2 sequences are SNHLY and FYNNEI. The CDR3 extends over 15 amino acids. J gave up 6 bases and V 1 base, and 3 bases lay outside the gene matches. CDR3 DNA sequence: TGTGCCAGCAGTGAAGGGGGGACAGTTAATTCACCCCTCCACTTT. Its protein is CASSEGGTVNSPLHF.

The V call is TRBV20-1, the J call TRBJ1-5; D perhaps matches TRBD1 (5 bases). Germline loops: CDR1 DFQATT, CDR2 SNEGSKA (reference sequence). The CDR3 is 13 residues long. V was shortened by 5 bases and J by 6 bases, with 14 bases between the two germline ends. The CDR3 DNA reads as TGCAGTGCTCCCTTCCGCGGGGGTCAGCCCCAGCATTTT. Its protein product is CSAPFRGGQPQHF.

This clonotype showed up just once. V and J are TRBV12-3 or TRBV12-4 and TRBJ1-1, with a weak D call TRBD1 (5 bases). V was pared by 6 bases and J by 3 bases, with 11 bases between. This CDR3 region has 13 residues. The DNA for the CDR3 is TGTGCCAGCAGGGAGACAGATCACACTGAAGCTTTCTTT. Its protein is CASRETDHTEAFF.

This clonotype has just one count. This rearrangement joins TRBV6-4 to TRBJ1-1, with unresolved D. Germline assignment: CDR1 MRHNA and CDR2 SNTAGT. The CDR3 consists of 13 residues. V lost 0 bases and J 11 bases, leaving 13 bases between the germline ends. The CDR3 DNA reads as TGTGCCAGCAGTGACTCTGGCCCCGCGGGGGCTTTCTTT. This codes for CASSDSGPAGAFF.

This chain joins TRBV7-2 and TRBJ2-3; 8 bases are shared with TRBD2. V lost 6 bases to trimming and J lost 0 bases; unmatched junction nucleotides: 5. Germline loops: CDR1 SGHTA, CDR2 FQGNSA. CDR3 length equals 15 residues. CDR3 amino acids: CASRNSGVSTDTQYF. CDR3 in DNA: TGTGCCAGCAGAAATAGCGGGGTTAGCACAGATACGCAGTATTTT.

This rearrangement joins TRBV3-1 to TRBJ2-3; D is undetermined. Germline V lookup: CDR1 LGHDT, CDR2 YNNKEL (reference sequence). This CDR3 is 14 amino acids long. Trimming removed 0 bases from V and 4 bases from J, with 8 bases in between. The DNA of the CDR3 is TGTGCCAGCAGCCAAGATCTATTGGCAGATACGCAGTATTTT. Its translation: CASSQDLLADTQYF.

This clonotype was seen at least ten times. The rearrangement links TRBV6-5 to TRBJ2-5; D is perhaps TRBD2 (5 bases). This CDR3 spans 13 amino acids. With 2 bases removed from V and 3 bases from J, the gap between germline ends came to 7 bases. Germline V gene data show CDR1 as MNHEY and CDR2 as SVGAGI. The CDR3 loop is CASSYRREETQYF. The CDR3 DNA reads as TGTGCCAGCAGTTACAGGCGGGAAGAGACCCAGTACTTC.

This clonotype was observed a few times. The chain uses TRBV29-1 and TRBJ1-1; 7 bases line up with TRBD1. The trim removed 7 bases at V and 3 bases at J, leaving 5 bases unmatched. The germline V gene encodes CDR1 SQVTM and CDR2 ANQGSEA. This CDR3 is built from 12 residues. CDR3 DNA sequence: TGCAGCGGACGCAGGGGGTACACTGAAGCTTTCTTT. Its protein is CSGRRGYTEAFF.

This clonotype turned up a few times. The V call is TRBV7-2, the J call TRBJ2-3; D is possibly TRBD2 (6 bases). Germline CDR1 is SGHTA and CDR2 is FQGNSA. Between the trimmed V and J ends, which lost 5 bases and 10 bases, there was a span of 19 bases. The CDR3 runs 14 residues. CDR3 region: CASSPGLSQGAQYF. DNA for the CDR3: TGTGCCAGCAGCCCGGGACTTAGCCAAGGGGCGCAGTATTTT.

In its sample, this clonotype was seen a few times. The chain has TRBV20-1 and TRBJ1-3; TRBD1 aligns across 7 bases. CDR1 is DFQATT and CDR2 is SNEGSKA in the germline V gene (reference sequence). The CDR3 covers 18 residues. V gave up 0 bases and J gave up 3 bases; unmatched junction bases: 14. In nucleotides, the CDR3 is TGCAGTGCTAGAGATTCGGACAGGATCTTCCTGGGTGGAAACACCATATATTTT. Translation: CSARDSDRIFLGGNTIYF.

V gene TRBV9 combines with J gene TRBJ2-1; 7 positions agree with TRBD2. Germline loops: CDR1 SGDLS, CDR2 YYNGEE. With 4 bases clipped from V and 12 bases from J, the junction kept 13 bases outside the gene matches. This CDR3 is 14 amino acids long. The CDR3 sequence: CASSRDYGDDGQFF. CDR3 bases: TGTGCCAGCAGCCGGGACTACGGGGATGATGGGCAGTTCTTC.

This clonotype was picked up a small number of times. This sequence joins TRBV20-1 and TRBJ1-4; the D is unclear. Germline CDR1 and CDR2: DFQATT and SNEGSKA (reference sequence). The CDR3 has 13 amino acids. V lost 7 bases and J 4 bases, leaving 13 bases between the germline ends. CDR3 bases: TGCAGTGGGACGAGGAGGTTTAATGAAAAACTGTTTTTT. This encodes CSGTRRFNEKLFF.

The chain joins TRBV5-1 to TRBJ2-3, with 7 bases identical to TRBD1. The CDR3 contains 17 residues. Per the germline V gene, CDR1 is SGHRS and CDR2 is YFSETQ. V lost 4 bases to trimming and J lost 1 base; unmatched junction nucleotides: 12. The CDR3 loop reads CASSLGGQVSGTDTQYF. The CDR3 bases are TGCGCCAGCAGCCTTGGCGGACAGGTTTCTGGCACAGATACGCAGTATTTT.